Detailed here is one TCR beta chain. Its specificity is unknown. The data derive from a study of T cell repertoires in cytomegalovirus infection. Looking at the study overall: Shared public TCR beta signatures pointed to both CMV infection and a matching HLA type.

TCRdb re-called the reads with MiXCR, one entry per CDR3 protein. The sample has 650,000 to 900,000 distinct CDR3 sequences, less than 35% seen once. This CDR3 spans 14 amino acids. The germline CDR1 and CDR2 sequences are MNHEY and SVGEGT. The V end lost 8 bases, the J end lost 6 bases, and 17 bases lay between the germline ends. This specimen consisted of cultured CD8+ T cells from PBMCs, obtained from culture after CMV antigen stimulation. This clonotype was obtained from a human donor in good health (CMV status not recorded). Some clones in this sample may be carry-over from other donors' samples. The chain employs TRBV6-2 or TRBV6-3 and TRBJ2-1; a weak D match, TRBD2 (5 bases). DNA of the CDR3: TGTGCCAGCCGGGAATCGATCGGTGGCAATGAGCAGTTCTTC. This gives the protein CASRESIGGNEQFF.